A selection of T cell receptor beta chains follows, all from one sample in a study of T-cell memory formation after mild COVID-19. TCRdb re-called the 5' RACE reads through MiXCR, storing one row per CDR3 protein. The sample yields under 400,000 distinct CDR3 sequences, 28% seen once. Sequences were obtained from PBMCs or a T cell subset sorted from them (not recorded which). Source of these receptors: an adult woman who had mild COVID-19 (a few samples of this study predate the infection). Cell type and time point are not known. CDR3s include the opening cysteine and the closing phenylalanine or tryptophan. D genes are given only for firm matches. Expanded clones get a size class; other rows say once, few or many, or leave the size out.

CDR3aa	CDR3nt	v_gene	d_gene	j_gene	abundance
CASTLGTSGRNEQFF	TGTGCCAGCACCCTTGGGACTAGCGGGAGGAATGAGCAGTTCTTC	TRBV5-6	TRBD2	TRBJ2-1	few
CASRYRDRGGSYEQYF	TGTGCCAGCAGGTACAGGGACAGGGGCGGCTCCTACGAGCAGTACTTC	TRBV6-6	TRBD1	TRBJ2-7	NA
CASSLDPLAGGGDTQYF	TGCGCCAGCAGCTTGGACCCTCTAGCGGGAGGCGGAGATACGCAGTATTTT	TRBV5-1	TRBD2	TRBJ2-3	NA
CASSLYMREQYF	TGTGCCAGCAGTTTGTACATGCGCGAGCAGTACTTC	TRBV12-3/TRBV12-4	NA	TRBJ2-7	NA
CASSPLASGGAQDTQYF	TGCGCCAGCAGCCCCCTGGCTAGCGGGGGGGCACAAGATACGCAGTATTTT	TRBV4-1	TRBD2	TRBJ2-3	few
CASSQDKAGGKQYF	TGCGCCAGCAGCCAAGATAAAGCGGGGGGTAAGCAGTACTTC	TRBV4-1	TRBD2	TRBJ2-7	few
CSARTSGRAYEQYF	TGCAGTGCGCGTACTAGCGGGAGGGCCTACGAGCAGTACTTC	TRBV20-1	TRBD2	TRBJ2-7	few
CASTSGLSSYNEQFF	TGTGCCAGCACCTCGGGGCTGAGCTCCTACAATGAGCAGTTCTTC	TRBV27	NA	TRBJ2-1	NA
CASSWGDEQYF	TGTGCCAGCAGTTGGGGGGACGAGCAGTACTTC	TRBV6-2/TRBV6-3	NA	TRBJ2-7	few
CASSELRRAGRNYGYTF	TGTGCCAGCAGCGAGCTCCGGAGAGCGGGGAGAAACTATGGCTACACCTTC	TRBV6-1	NA	TRBJ1-2	few
CASRLVIMGDEQFF	TGTGCCAGCAGACTAGTTATAATGGGTGATGAGCAGTTCTTC	TRBV12-3/TRBV12-4	NA	TRBJ2-1	few
CASSLGTGASGGQHNEQFF	TGCGCCAGCAGCTTGGGTACTGGGGCCAGCGGGGGCCAACACAATGAGCAGTTCTTC	TRBV5-1	TRBD2	TRBJ2-1	NA
CASSLEFTYEQYF	TGCGCCAGCAGCTTGGAATTTACCTACGAGCAGTACTTC	TRBV5-1	NA	TRBJ2-7	few
CASSSTGLVTFF	TGTGCCAGCAGTTCCACAGGGTTGGTAACTTTCTTT	TRBV27	NA	TRBJ1-1	NA
CASSLRVLGARETQYF	TGTGCCAGCAGTTTAAGGGTGTTGGGGGCCCGGGAGACCCAGTACTTC	TRBV6-6	NA	TRBJ2-5	few
CASSAASGGAGEQFF	TGTGCCAGCAGTGCGGCTAGCGGGGGGGCGGGTGAGCAGTTCTTC	TRBV2	TRBD2	TRBJ2-1	NA
CASSPRRGDSEAFF	TGTGCCAGCAGTCCCAGGAGGGGTGATTCTGAAGCTTTCTTT	TRBV12-3/TRBV12-4	NA	TRBJ1-1	once
CATSDITSGVEQYF	TGTGCCACCAGTGATATAACTAGCGGCGTCGAGCAGTACTTC	TRBV24-1	TRBD2	TRBJ2-7	NA
CASSDWEGPTYEQYF	TGTGCCAGCAGTGATTGGGAGGGGCCCACCTACGAGCAGTACTTC	TRBV6-1	TRBD2	TRBJ2-7	few
CASSRYSVGETQYF	TGCGCCAGCAGCCGCTACTCTGTGGGGGAGACCCAGTACTTC	TRBV4-1	NA	TRBJ2-5	NA
CASSPGVSGLTTDTQYF	TGTGCCAGCAGCCCAGGGGTTAGCGGGCTGACAACGGATACGCAGTATTTT	TRBV11-2	NA	TRBJ2-3	NA
CASSEGGTSKETQYF	TGTGCCAGCAGCGAGGGGGGGACTAGCAAAGAGACCCAGTACTTC	TRBV9	TRBD2	TRBJ2-5	NA
CASSGAGLPTQYF	TGTGCCAGCAGCGGAGCGGGACTCCCTACGCAGTATTTT	TRBV7-9	TRBD2	TRBJ2-3	NA
CASSLRQEGLSKTQYF	TGTGCCAGCAGTTTACGGCAGGAAGGACTTTCCAAGACCCAGTACTTC	TRBV12-3/TRBV12-4	NA	TRBJ2-5	few
CSVEWASGSQETQYF	TGCAGCGTTGAATGGGCTAGCGGGAGTCAAGAGACCCAGTACTTC	TRBV29-1	TRBD2	TRBJ2-5	NA
CASSSGTYYEQYF	TGTGCCAGCAGCTCTGGGACCTACTACGAGCAGTACTTC	TRBV3-1	NA	TRBJ2-7	few
CASSGTPTEAFF	TGTGCCAGCAGTGGGACACCCACTGAAGCTTTCTTT	TRBV12-3/TRBV12-4	NA	TRBJ1-1	NA
CSVGGPGQVDGYTF	TGCAGCGTTGGGGGTCCGGGACAAGTAGACGGCTACACCTTC	TRBV29-1	NA	TRBJ1-2	few
CRPLAQGSMNTEAFF	TGCAGGCCCCTCGCCCAGGGCTCTATGAACACTGAAGCTTTCTTT	TRBV20-1	NA	TRBJ1-1	NA
CASSLPGPVNTEDFF	TGTGCCAGCAGCTTACCGGGACCGGTGAACACTGAAGATTTCTTT	TRBV7-8	NA	TRBJ1-1	NA
CASSPELTSGGYEQYF	TGTGCCAGTAGTCCAGAACTGACTAGCGGGGGATACGAGCAGTACTTC	TRBV19	TRBD2	TRBJ2-7	few
CASSLPGLAGALSYEQYF	TGTGCCAGCAGCTTACCGGGACTAGCGGGAGCCCTCTCCTACGAGCAGTACTTC	TRBV7-2	TRBD2	TRBJ2-7	few
CASSLGGLAGGEQFF	TGTGCCAGCAGCTTGGGAGGACTAGCGGGGGGTGAGCAGTTCTTC	TRBV5-5	TRBD2	TRBJ2-1	NA
CAGHRGGNSPLHF	TGTGCCGGACACAGGGGGGGCAATTCACCCCTCCACTTT	TRBV30	TRBD1	TRBJ1-6	NA
CASSIRETGTQNTEAFF	TGTGCCAGTAGTATAAGGGAGACCGGGACGCAGAACACTGAAGCTTTCTTT	TRBV19	NA	TRBJ1-1	NA
CASRPAGTGRYEQYF	TGTGCCAGCAGACCCGCCGGGACAGGGCGCTACGAGCAGTACTTC	TRBV6-5	TRBD1	TRBJ2-7	few
CRAGQGAQEQFF	TGCAGGGCAGGACAGGGGGCTCAAGAGCAGTTCTTC	TRBV20-1	TRBD1	TRBJ2-1	NA
CASSLGPQGDYGYTF	TGTGCCAGCAGCTTAGGCCCCCAAGGAGACTATGGCTACACCTTC	TRBV7-3	NA	TRBJ1-2	NA
CSAPSGGNTGELFF	TGCAGTGCTCCATCCGGGGGGAACACCGGGGAGCTGTTTTTT	TRBV20-1	NA	TRBJ2-2	few
CASSQGGGAQEQFF	TGCGCCAGCAGCCAAGGCGGGGGGGCCCAGGAGCAGTTCTTC	TRBV4-1	TRBD2	TRBJ2-1	NA
CASSQGAAVSGANVLTF	TGCGCCAGCAGCCAAGGAGCAGCAGTTTCTGGGGCCAACGTCCTGACTTTC	TRBV4-1	NA	TRBJ2-6	few
CASSLVAGQNQPQHF	TGTGCCAGCAGCTTAGTAGCAGGGCAGAATCAGCCCCAGCATTTT	TRBV7-2	NA	TRBJ1-5	NA
CASSVSTDKNTEAFF	TGCGCCAGCAGCGTCTCCACGGACAAGAACACTGAAGCTTTCTTT	TRBV5-1	NA	TRBJ1-1	NA
CASSHSLAGGFTDTQYF	TGTGCCAGCAGCCATAGTTTAGCGGGAGGGTTCACAGATACGCAGTATTTT	TRBV3-1	TRBD2	TRBJ2-3	NA
CASSPNPGQGSSYEQYF	TGTGCCAGCAGCCCAAATCCCGGACAGGGGAGCTCCTACGAGCAGTACTTC	TRBV3-1	TRBD1	TRBJ2-7	few
CATSDLGRGDTGELFF	TGTGCCACCAGTGATTTGGGGCGCGGGGACACCGGGGAGCTGTTTTTT	TRBV24-1	NA	TRBJ2-2	many
CASSGKTGGNQETQYF	TGTGCCAGCAGCGGCAAGACAGGGGGAAACCAAGAGACCCAGTACTTC	TRBV6-6	TRBD1	TRBJ2-5	NA
CASSQRRGRGNTEAFF	TGCGCCAGCAGCCAGCGACGTGGTCGGGGGAACACTGAAGCTTTCTTT	TRBV4-1	NA	TRBJ1-1	few
CASSERQGRDTQYF	TGCGCCAGCAGCGAAAGGCAGGGCAGAGATACGCAGTATTTT	TRBV4-1	NA	TRBJ2-3	NA
CATSRQMNTEAFF	TGTGCCACCAGCAGACAGATGAACACTGAAGCTTTCTTT	TRBV15	NA	TRBJ1-1	few